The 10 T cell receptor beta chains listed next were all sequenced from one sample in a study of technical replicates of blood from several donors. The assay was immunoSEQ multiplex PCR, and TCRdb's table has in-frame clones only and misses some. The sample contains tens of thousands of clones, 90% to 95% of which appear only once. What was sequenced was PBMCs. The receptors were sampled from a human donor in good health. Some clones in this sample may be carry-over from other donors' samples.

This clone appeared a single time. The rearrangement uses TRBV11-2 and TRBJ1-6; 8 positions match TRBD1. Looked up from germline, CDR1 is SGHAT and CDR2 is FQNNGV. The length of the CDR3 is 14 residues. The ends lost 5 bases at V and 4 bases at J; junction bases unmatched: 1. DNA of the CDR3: TGTGCCAGCAGCAGGGACAGGTATAATTCACCCCTCCACTTT. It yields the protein CASSRDRYNSPLHF.

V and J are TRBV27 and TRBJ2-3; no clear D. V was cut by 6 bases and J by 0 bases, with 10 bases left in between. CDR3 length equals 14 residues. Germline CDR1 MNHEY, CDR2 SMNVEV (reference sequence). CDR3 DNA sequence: TGTGCCAGCAGCACCCCAGGCAGCACAGATACGCAGTATTTT. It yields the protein CASSTPGSTDTQYF.

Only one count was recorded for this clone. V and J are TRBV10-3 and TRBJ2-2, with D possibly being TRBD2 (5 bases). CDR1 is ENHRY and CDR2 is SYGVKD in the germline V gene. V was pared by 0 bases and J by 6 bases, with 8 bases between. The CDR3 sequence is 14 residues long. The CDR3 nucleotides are TGTGCCATCAGTGAGTCCCCGAGGGCCGGGGAGCTGTTTTTT. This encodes CAISESPRAGELFF.

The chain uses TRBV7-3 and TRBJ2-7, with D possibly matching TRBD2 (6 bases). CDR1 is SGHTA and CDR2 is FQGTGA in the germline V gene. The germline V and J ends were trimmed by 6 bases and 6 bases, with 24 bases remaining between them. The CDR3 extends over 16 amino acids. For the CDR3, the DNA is TGTGCCAGCAGTTTTTCGGCGGGGCTAGCGTCATCCGAGCAGTACTTC. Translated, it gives CASSFSAGLASSEQYF.

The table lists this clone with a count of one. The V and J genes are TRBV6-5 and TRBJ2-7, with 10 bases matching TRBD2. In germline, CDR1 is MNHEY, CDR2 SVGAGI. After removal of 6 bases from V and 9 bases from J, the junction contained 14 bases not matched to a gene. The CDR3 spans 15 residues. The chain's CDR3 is CASRDQRGGTTRQYF. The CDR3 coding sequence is TGTGCCAGCAGAGATCAGCGGGGGGGGACTACGAGGCAGTACTTC.

The CDR3 loop reads CASSLSSYEQFF. CDR3 bases: TGTGCCAGCAGCTTAAGTAGTTATGAGCAGTTCTTC. The chain employs TRBV7-9 and TRBJ2-1; D not resolved. Germline loops: CDR1 SEHNR, CDR2 FQNEAQ (reference sequence). CDR3 length equals 12 residues. The V gene lost 2 bases and the J gene lost 8 bases, with 7 bases spanning the gap. Filled out from reference TRBV7-9 and TRBJ2-1, the complete variable domain reads DTGVSQNPRHKITKRGQNVTFRCDPISEHNRLYWYRQTLGQGPEFLTYFQNEAQLEKSRLLSDRFSAERPKGSFSTLEIQRTEQGDSAMYLCASSLSSYEQFFGPGTRLTVL.

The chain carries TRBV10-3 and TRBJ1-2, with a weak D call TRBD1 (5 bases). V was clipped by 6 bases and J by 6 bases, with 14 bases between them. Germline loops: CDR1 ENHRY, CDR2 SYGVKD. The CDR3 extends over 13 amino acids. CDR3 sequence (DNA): TGTGCCATCAGGGGGGGTCAAGAGGATGGCTACACCTTC. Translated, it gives CAIRGGQEDGYTF.

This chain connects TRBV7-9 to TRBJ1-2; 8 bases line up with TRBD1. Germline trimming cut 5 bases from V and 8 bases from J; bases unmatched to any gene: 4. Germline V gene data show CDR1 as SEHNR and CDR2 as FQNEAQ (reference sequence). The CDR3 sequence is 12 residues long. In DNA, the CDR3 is TGTGCCAGCAGCCCCAGGGGGCTCGGCTACACCTTC. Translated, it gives CASSPRGLGYTF.

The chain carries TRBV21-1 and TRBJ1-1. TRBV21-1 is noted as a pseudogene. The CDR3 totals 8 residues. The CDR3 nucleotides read TGTGCCGCCCCACGGGCTTTCTTT. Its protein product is CAAPRAFF.

As DNA, the CDR3 is TGTGCCAGCAGTTATTCGGACAGGGTTCCTCAGCCCCAGCATTTT. Its translation is CASSYSDRVPQPQHF. The chain employs TRBV6-5 and TRBJ1-5; 8 bases agree with TRBD1. The ends lost 3 bases at V and 6 bases at J; junction bases unmatched: 7. Germline V gene sequence: CDR1 MNHEY, CDR2 SVGAGI. The CDR3 sequence is 15 residues long.